The 23 T cell receptor beta chains reported below all come from one sample, sequenced in a study of T-cell memory formation after mild COVID-19. TCRdb processed the 5' RACE reads anew with MiXCR; each CDR3 protein has one entry. The sample carries about 350,000 distinct CDR3 sequences, about 20% recorded once. What was sequenced was PBMCs or a T cell subset sorted from them (not recorded which). The origin of the receptors is a man younger than 35 who had mild COVID-19 (a few samples of this study predate the infection). Cell type and time point are not known.

This clonotype was recorded a few times. The chain couples TRBV20-1 to TRBJ2-3, with D perhaps assigned TRBD1 or TRBD2 (5 bases each). CDR3 length: 14 amino acids. The V and J ends lost 5 bases and 0 bases respectively, with 12 bases between them. Germline values: CDR1 DFQATT, CDR2 SNEGSKA (reference sequence). Here the CDR3 DNA reads TGCAGTGCTGCCGTTGGGGACAGCACAGATACGCAGTATTTT. This encodes CSAAVGDSTDTQYF.

This chain connects TRBV5-1 to TRBJ2-3; 9 nucleotides agree with TRBD2. Losses at the gene ends were 4 bases for V and 2 bases for J; bases not matched to a gene: 5. CDR3 length: 15 amino acids. CDR1 is SGHRS and CDR2 is YFSETQ in the germline V gene. CDR3 amino acids: CASSPLAGHTDTQYF. The CDR3 DNA sequence: TGCGCCAGCAGCCCGCTAGCGGGGCACACAGATACGCAGTATTTT.

This clonotype was recorded at least ten times. This chain joins TRBV20-1 and TRBJ1-5; no definite D call. V was trimmed by 6 bases and J by 4 bases, leaving 13 bases between them. The CDR3 is made up of 13 amino acids. Germline CDR1 and CDR2: DFQATT and SNEGSKA (reference sequence). In nucleotides, the CDR3 is TGCAGTGCGGACGCACGGGGTAATCAGCCCCAGCATTTT. Encoded protein: CSADARGNQPQHF.

This sequence joins TRBV14 and TRBJ2-1, with no clear D. This CDR3 has 13 amino acids. V shed 0 bases and J shed 9 bases, with 9 bases lying between them. The germline V gene encodes CDR1 SGHDN and CDR2 FVKESK. CDR3 protein: CASSQDHGSEQFF. The CDR3 DNA follows: TGTGCCAGCAGCCAAGATCACGGAAGTGAGCAGTTCTTC.

This sequence joins TRBV7-6 and TRBJ1-6; D remains unclear. The V end lost 5 bases, the J end lost 8 bases, and 10 bases lay between the germline ends. The germline CDR1 and CDR2 sequences are SGHVS and FNYEAQ. The CDR3 totals 13 residues. The CDR3 region is CASSGRTDSPLHF. In DNA form, the CDR3 reads TGTGCCAGCAGCGGACGGACGGATTCACCCCTCCACTTT.

In its sample, this clonotype was seen a few times. The chain is built from TRBV19 and TRBJ1-2; possibly TRBD1 for D (5 bases). CDR3 length: 13 residues. Germline loops: CDR1 LNHDA, CDR2 SQIVND (reference sequence). Deletions cut 7 bases from V and 5 bases from J, with 14 bases between. The CDR3 DNA reads TGTGCCAGTAACTCAAAGGGGAGGTATGGCTACACCTTC. Encoded protein: CASNSKGRYGYTF.

This clonotype was detected ten times or more. The V gene is TRBV20-1, the J gene TRBJ2-3, with 9 bases matching TRBD2. CDR1 and CDR2 from the germline V gene are DFQATT and SNEGSKA (reference sequence). The V and J ends lost 5 bases and 4 bases, in that order; junction bases with no gene match: 10. This CDR3 spans 15 amino acids. The CDR3 nucleotides are TGCAGTGCTCCCTGGGCGGGGGGGCCGGCAGATACGCAGTATTTT. Translating gives CSAPWAGGPADTQYF.

This clonotype was seen a handful of times. The chain recombines TRBV27 with TRBJ2-7; D gene unclear. Germline loops: CDR1 MNHEY, CDR2 SMNVEV (reference sequence). The CDR3 totals 13 residues. V lost 6 bases and J lost 4, with 13 bases in between. DNA of the CDR3: TGTGCCAGCAGCTTCGGGCCGATATACGAGCAGTACTTC. Translation: CASSFGPIYEQYF.

V is TRBV20-1 and J is TRBJ1-6; D is undetermined. Germline CDR1 reads DFQATT; CDR2 reads SNEGSKA (reference sequence). This CDR3 is 13 amino acids long. V was trimmed by 3 bases and J by 8 bases, leaving 11 bases between them. CDR3 DNA sequence: TGCAGTGCTAGTAGGGTTGGTTATTCACCCCTCCACTTT. This gives the protein CSASRVGYSPLHF.

The V and J genes are TRBV7-3 and TRBJ1-4, with D uncertain. V lost 4 bases to trimming and J lost 13 bases, with 16 bases between them. CDR1 and CDR2 from the germline V gene are SGHTA and FQGTGA. The CDR3 contains 13 residues. The DNA of the CDR3 is TGTGCCAGCAGCTCGAACGCAGGATCAAGACTGTTTTTT. Its translation is CASSSNAGSRLFF.

The rearrangement joins TRBV28 to TRBJ2-1; 12 bases are shared with TRBD2. The CDR3 is made up of 14 amino acids. The germline CDR1 and CDR2 sequences are MDHEN and SYDVKM. Losses at the gene ends were 5 bases for V and 10 bases for J; bases not matched to a gene: 6. The CDR3 loop is CASSPGTSGLEQFF. The CDR3 DNA is TGTGCCAGCAGTCCCGGGACTAGCGGGTTGGAGCAGTTCTTC.

This chain uses TRBV5-1 with TRBJ1-1; 9 positions agree with TRBD1. J was trimmed by 6 bases and V by 4 bases; bases with no gene match: 10. This CDR3 comprises 15 residues. The V gene's germline CDR1 is SGHRS and CDR2 YFSETQ. DNA of the CDR3: TGCGCCAGCAGCGGGACAGGGACGTGGGACTCTGAAGCTTTCTTT. It translates to CASSGTGTWDSEAFF.

This clonotype turned up a few times. The chain employs TRBV3-1 and TRBJ2-5, with D possibly being TRBD1 or TRBD2 (6 bases each). V lost 4 bases and J lost 7, with 13 bases in between. Germline V gene data show CDR1 as LGHDT and CDR2 as YNNKEL (reference sequence). The length of the CDR3 is 13 residues. The CDR3 sequence is CASSRRGMGTQYF. CDR3 DNA: TGTGCCAGCAGCCGGAGGGGGATGGGGACCCAGTACTTC.

This clonotype has a handful of counts. CDR3: CASSASGGLTPEYF. In DNA form, the CDR3 reads TGTGCCAGCAGCGCTAGCGGGGGCCTTACCCCCGAGTATTTT. This chain links TRBV7-3 with TRBJ2-3; 10 bases fit TRBD2. The CDR3 contains 14 residues. Per the germline V gene, CDR1 is SGHTA and CDR2 is FQGTGA. The J segment lost 13 bases and the V segment lost 5 bases, leaving 12 bases of the junction unmatched.

This clonotype has more than one count but fewer than ten. V is TRBV7-9 and J is TRBJ2-7, with 9 bases fitting TRBD1. The J segment lost 5 bases and the V segment lost 4 bases, leaving 3 bases of the junction unmatched. The CDR3 has 13 amino acids. Germline loops: CDR1 SEHNR, CDR2 FQNEAQ (reference sequence). The DNA of the CDR3 is TGTGCCAGCAGCTCCGGGACAGGGAACGAGCAGTACTTC. It is translated as CASSSGTGNEQYF.

The CDR3 DNA reads TGTGCCAGCAGCTTAGTCTACGGGGGGCCCGAAAAACTGTTTTTT. Its protein product is CASSLVYGGPEKLFF. The chain has TRBV7-2 and TRBJ1-4; D perhaps matches TRBD1 (6 bases). This CDR3 region has 15 residues. Germline lookup yields CDR1 SGHTA and CDR2 FQGNSA. Trimming removed 1 base from V and 8 bases from J, with 14 bases in between.

This clonotype was seen only a few times. V and J are TRBV20-1 and TRBJ1-4; D uncertain. Trimming pared 3 bases from V and 0 bases from J, leaving 2 bases between. Germline V lookup: CDR1 DFQATT, CDR2 SNEGSKA (reference sequence). This CDR3 contains 12 residues. Written as DNA, the CDR3 is TGCAGTGCTAGGGCAACTAATGAAAAACTGTTTTTT. Its protein product is CSARATNEKLFF.

The V gene is TRBV4-1, the J gene TRBJ2-2; D may be TRBD2 (7 bases). The V and J ends lost 0 bases and 4 bases respectively, with 15 bases between them. The CDR3 extends over 17 amino acids. CDR1 MGHRA and CDR2 YSYEKL come from the germline V gene. The CDR3 DNA is TGCGCCAGCAGCCAAGAAGGAGGGGGGGCCTCCACCGGGGAGCTGTTTTTT. It codes for CASSQEGGGASTGELFF.

The V and J genes are TRBV28 and TRBJ1-2; D call uncertain. CDR1 MDHEN and CDR2 SYDVKM come from the germline V gene. This CDR3 contains 12 residues. V was trimmed by 11 bases and J by 1 base, leaving 11 bases between them. The CDR3 here is CACYGFNYGYTF. CDR3 sequence (DNA): TGTGCCTGCTACGGTTTTAACTATGGCTACACCTTC.

Only a few counts were recorded for this clonotype. The chain uses TRBV4-3 and TRBJ2-3; D is possibly TRBD1 or TRBD2 (5 bases each). CDR1 is LGHNA and CDR2 is YSLEER in the germline V gene. V was pared by 7 bases and J by 0 bases, with 11 bases between. The CDR3 is made up of 14 amino acids. The CDR3 bases are TGCGCCAGCAACCGGGACGGGAGCACAGATACGCAGTATTTT. Translated, it gives CASNRDGSTDTQYF.

This clonotype occurred a few times. This chain joins TRBV6-2 or TRBV6-3 and TRBJ2-2, with a tentative D call TRBD1 (6 bases). Trimming shortened V by 6 bases and J by 5 bases, and 10 bases separated the two germline ends. This CDR3 has 13 residues. The germline V gene has CDR1 MNHEY and CDR2 SVGEGT. The CDR3: CASSTTGTGELFF. The DNA for the CDR3 is TGTGCCAGCAGCACTACAGGGACCGGGGAGCTGTTTTTT.

V usage is TRBV7-3 and J usage is TRBJ2-5, with 8 bases that match TRBD2. The J segment lost 2 bases and the V segment lost 5 bases, leaving 7 bases of the junction unmatched. This CDR3 spans 15 amino acids. Germline CDR1 SGHTA, CDR2 FQGTGA. The CDR3 DNA reads as TGTGCCAGCAGCCCGGGGGGGGCGGGGCAAGAGACCCAGTACTTC. Amino acid sequence: CASSPGGAGQETQYF. The variable domain in full, completed from reference TRBV7-3 and TRBJ2-5, reads GAGVSQTPSNKVTEKGKYVELRCDPISGHTALYWYRQSLGQGPEFLIYFQGTGAADDSGLPNDRFFAVRPEGSVSTLKIQRTERGDSAVYLCASSPGGAGQETQYFGPGTRLLVL.

This clonotype was seen a few times. The rearrangement joins TRBV27 to TRBJ2-3; D not certain. The CDR3 is 14 residues long. Germline V gene data show CDR1 as MNHEY and CDR2 as SMNVEV (reference sequence). Trimming removed 0 bases at V and 2 bases at J, with 6 bases between. The CDR3 DNA is TGTGCCAGCAGTTTATCAGCCGTCACAGATACGCAGTATTTT. It encodes CASSLSAVTDTQYF.